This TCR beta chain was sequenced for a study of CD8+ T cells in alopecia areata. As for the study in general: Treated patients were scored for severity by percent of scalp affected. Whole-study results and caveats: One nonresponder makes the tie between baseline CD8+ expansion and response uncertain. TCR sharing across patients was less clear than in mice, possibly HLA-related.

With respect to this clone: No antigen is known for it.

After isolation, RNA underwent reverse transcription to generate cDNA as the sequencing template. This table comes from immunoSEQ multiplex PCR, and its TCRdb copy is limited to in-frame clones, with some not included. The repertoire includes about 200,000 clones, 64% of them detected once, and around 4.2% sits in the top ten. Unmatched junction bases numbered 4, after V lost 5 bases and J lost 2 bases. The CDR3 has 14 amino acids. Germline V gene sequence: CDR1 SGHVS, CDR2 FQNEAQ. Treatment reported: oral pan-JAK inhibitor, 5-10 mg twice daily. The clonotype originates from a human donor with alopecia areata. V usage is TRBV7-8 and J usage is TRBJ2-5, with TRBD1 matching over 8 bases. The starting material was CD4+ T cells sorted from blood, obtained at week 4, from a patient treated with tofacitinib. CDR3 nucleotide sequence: TGTGCCAGCAGCCAAAGGACAGGGCAAGAGACCCAGTACTTC. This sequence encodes CASSQRTGQETQYF.